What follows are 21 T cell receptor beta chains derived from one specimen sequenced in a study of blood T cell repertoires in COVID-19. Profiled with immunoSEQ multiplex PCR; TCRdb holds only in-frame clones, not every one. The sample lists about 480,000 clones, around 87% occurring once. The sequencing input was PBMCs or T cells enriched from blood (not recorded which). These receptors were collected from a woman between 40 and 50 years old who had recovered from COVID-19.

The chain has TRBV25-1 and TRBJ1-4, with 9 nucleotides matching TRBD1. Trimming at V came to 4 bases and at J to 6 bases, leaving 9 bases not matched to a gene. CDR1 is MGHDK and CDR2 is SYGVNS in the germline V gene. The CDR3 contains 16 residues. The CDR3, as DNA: TGTGCCAGCAGTGCAGCCGGGACAGGGCATGATGAAAAACTGTTTTTT. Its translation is CASSAAGTGHDEKLFF.

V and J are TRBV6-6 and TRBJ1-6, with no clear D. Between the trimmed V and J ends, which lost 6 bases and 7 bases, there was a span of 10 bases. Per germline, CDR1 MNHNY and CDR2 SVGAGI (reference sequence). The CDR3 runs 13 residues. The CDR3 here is CASRPEENSPLHF. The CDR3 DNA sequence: TGTGCCAGCAGGCCCGAGGAGAATTCACCCCTCCACTTT.

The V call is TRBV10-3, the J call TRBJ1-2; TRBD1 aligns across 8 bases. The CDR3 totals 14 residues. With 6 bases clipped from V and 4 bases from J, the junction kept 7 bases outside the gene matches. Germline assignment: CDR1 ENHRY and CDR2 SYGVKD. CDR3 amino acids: CAISPDRDSYGYTF. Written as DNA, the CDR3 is TGTGCCATCAGCCCGGACAGGGATTCCTATGGCTACACCTTC.

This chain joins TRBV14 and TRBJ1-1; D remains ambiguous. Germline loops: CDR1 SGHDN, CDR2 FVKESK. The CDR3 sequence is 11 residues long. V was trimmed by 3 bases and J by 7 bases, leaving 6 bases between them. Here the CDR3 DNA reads TGTGCCAGCAGCCAGCGTGGTGAAGCTTTCTTT. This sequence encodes CASSQRGEAFF.

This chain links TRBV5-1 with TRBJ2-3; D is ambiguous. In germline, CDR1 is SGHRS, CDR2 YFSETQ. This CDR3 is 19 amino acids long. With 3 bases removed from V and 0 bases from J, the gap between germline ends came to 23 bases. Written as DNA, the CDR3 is TGCGCCAGCAGCTCGCACTACGCCTTCACCAAATCTAGCACAGATACGCAGTATTTT. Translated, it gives CASSSHYAFTKSSTDTQYF. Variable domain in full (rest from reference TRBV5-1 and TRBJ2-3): KAGVTQTPRYLIKTRGQQVTLSCSPISGHRSVSWYQQTPGQGLQFLFEYFSETQRNKGNFPGRFSGRQFSNSRSEMNVSTLELGDSALYLCASSSHYAFTKSSTDTQYFGPGTRLTVL.

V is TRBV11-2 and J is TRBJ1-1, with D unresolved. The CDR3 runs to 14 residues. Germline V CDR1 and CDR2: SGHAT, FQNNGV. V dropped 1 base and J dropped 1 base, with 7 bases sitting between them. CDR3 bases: TGTGCCAGCAGCTTAGCGGGGTGGAACACTGAAGCTTTCTTT. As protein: CASSLAGWNTEAFF.

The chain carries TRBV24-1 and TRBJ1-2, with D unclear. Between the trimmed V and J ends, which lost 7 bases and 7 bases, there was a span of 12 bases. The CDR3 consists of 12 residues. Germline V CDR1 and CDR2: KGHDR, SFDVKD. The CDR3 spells CATRSGISGYTF. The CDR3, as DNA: TGTGCCACCAGATCCGGGATAAGTGGCTACACCTTC.

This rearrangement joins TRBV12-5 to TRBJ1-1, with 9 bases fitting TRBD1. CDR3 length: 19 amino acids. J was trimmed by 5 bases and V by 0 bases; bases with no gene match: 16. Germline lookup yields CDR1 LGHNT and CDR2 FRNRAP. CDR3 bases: TGTGCTAGTGGTTTGGTACTCTCTGGGACAGGGCACGCGGGAACTGAAGCTTTCTTT. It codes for CASGLVLSGTGHAGTEAFF.

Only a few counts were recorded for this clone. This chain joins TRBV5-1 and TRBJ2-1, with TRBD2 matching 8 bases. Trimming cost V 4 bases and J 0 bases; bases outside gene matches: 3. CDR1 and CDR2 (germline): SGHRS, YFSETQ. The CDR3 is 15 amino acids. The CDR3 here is CASSLSGTSYNEQFF. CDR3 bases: TGCGCCAGCAGCCTTAGCGGGACCTCCTACAATGAGCAGTTCTTC.

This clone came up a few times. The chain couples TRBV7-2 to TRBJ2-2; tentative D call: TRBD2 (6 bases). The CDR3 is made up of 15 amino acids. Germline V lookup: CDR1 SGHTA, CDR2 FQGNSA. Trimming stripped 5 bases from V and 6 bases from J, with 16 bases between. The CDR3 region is CASSPSRGRAGELFF. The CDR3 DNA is TGTGCCAGCAGCCCTTCGCGGGGTCGCGCCGGGGAGCTGTTTTTT. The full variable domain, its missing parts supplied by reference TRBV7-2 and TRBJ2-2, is GAGVSQSPSNKVTEKGKDVELRCDPISGHTALYWYRQSLGQGLEFLIYFQGNSAPDKSGLPSDRFSAERTGGSVSTLTIQRTQQEDSAVYLCASSPSRGRAGELFFGEGSRLTVL.

The chain's CDR3 is CASSQGQLNTIYF. The CDR3 coding sequence is TGTGCCAGCAGCCAAGGGCAGTTAAACACCATATATTTT. The chain is built from TRBV3-1 (or the pseudogene TRBV3-2) and TRBJ1-3, with D hard to call. V dropped 1 base and J dropped 6 bases, with 7 bases sitting between them. This CDR3 contains 13 residues. CDR1 LGHDT and CDR2 YNNKEL come from the germline V gene (reference sequence).

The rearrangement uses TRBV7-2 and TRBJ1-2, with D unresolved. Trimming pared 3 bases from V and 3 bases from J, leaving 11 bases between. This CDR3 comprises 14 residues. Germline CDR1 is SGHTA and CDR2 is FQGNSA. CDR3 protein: CASSFFGGDYGYTF. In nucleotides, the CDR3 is TGTGCCAGCAGCTTCTTCGGCGGTGACTATGGCTACACCTTC.

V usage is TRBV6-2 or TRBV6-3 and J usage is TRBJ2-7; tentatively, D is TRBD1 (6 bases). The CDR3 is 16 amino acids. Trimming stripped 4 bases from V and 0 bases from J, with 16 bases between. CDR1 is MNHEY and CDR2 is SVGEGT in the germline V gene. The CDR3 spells CASSSAQGRFSYEQYF. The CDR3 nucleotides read TGTGCCAGCAGTTCCGCACAGGGCCGGTTCTCCTACGAGCAGTACTTC.

In nucleotides, the CDR3 is TGTGCCAGCAGCGAGGGGATTTATACAGGGACTGGAAACACCATATATTTT. Residues: CASSEGIYTGTGNTIYF. V and J are TRBV7-9 and TRBJ1-3; a possible D gene is TRBD1 (6 bases). CDR3 size: 17 residues. The V gene's germline CDR1 is SEHNR and CDR2 FQNEAQ (reference sequence). Trimming shortened V by 5 bases and J by 2 bases, and 19 bases separated the two germline ends.

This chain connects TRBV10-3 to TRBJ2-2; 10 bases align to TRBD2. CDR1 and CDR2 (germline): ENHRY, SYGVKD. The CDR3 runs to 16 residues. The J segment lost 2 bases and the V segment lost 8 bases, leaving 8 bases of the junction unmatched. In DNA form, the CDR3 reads TGTGCCATCGGACCCCTAGCGGGAGACAACACCGGGGAGCTGTTTTTT. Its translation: CAIGPLAGDNTGELFF.

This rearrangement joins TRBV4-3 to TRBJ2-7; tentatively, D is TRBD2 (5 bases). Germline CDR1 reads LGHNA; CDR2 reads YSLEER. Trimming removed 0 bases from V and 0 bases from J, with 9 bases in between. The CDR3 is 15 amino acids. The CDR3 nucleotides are TGCGCCAGCAGCCAAGACGAGGGAAGCTCCTACGAGCAGTACTTC. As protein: CASSQDEGSSYEQYF.

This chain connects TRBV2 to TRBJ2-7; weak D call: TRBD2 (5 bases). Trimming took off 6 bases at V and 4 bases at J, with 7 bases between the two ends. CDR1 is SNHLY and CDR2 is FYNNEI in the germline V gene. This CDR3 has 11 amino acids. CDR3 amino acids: CASRREYEQYF. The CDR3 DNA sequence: TGTGCCAGCAGGAGGGAATACGAGCAGTACTTC.

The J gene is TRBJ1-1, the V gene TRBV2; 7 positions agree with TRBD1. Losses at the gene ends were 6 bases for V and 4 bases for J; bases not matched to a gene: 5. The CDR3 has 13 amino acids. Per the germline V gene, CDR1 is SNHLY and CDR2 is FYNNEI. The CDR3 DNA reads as TGTGCCAGCAGAGCGACAGGGATCACTGAAGCTTTCTTT. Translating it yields CASRATGITEAFF.

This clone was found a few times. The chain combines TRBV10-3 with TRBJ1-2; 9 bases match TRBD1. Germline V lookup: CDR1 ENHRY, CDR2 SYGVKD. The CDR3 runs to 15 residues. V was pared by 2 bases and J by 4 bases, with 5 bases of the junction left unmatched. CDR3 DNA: TGTGCCATCAGTGAGACCCTGACAGGGGGCTATGGCTACACCTTC. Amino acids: CAISETLTGGYGYTF.

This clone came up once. As DNA, the CDR3 is TGTGCCAGCAGTTTTAGAGGCAATCAGCCCCAGCATTTT. Encoded protein: CASSFRGNQPQHF. The chain couples TRBV12-3 or TRBV12-4 to TRBJ1-5; no clear D gene. V gave up 3 bases and J gave up 2 bases, with 5 bases separating them. CDR3 size: 13 residues.

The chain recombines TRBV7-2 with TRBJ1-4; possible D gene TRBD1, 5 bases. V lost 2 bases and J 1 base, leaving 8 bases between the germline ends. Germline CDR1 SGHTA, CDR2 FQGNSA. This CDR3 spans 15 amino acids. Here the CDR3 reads CASSLMGGTNEKLFF. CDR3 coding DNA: TGTGCCAGCAGCTTAATGGGGGGAACTAATGAAAAACTGTTTTTT.